This TCR beta chain is from a study of T cells after yellow fever vaccination. The study, taken as a whole, reports: Overlap between CD4 and CD8 compartments was detected for a small share of clonotypes. Reappearance after the booster was observed for most primary-vaccination clones (96% CD4, approximately 90% CD8).

This clonotype was counted many times. Its cognate antigen is unknown. Trimming took 4 bases from V and 4 from J, leaving 11 bases between them. Germline CDR1 reads KGHSH; CDR2 reads LQKENI. This CDR3 comprises 13 residues. The TCR cDNA carried a universal primer site and UMIs from 5'RACE template switching. TCRdb re-derived calls from the 5' RACE reads in MiXCR, one entry per CDR3 protein. This sample yields 250,000 to 300,000 distinct CDR3 sequences, of which roughly 5.2% are seen a single time; around 3.5% belongs to the top ten. The source was CD4+ T cells sorted from PBMCs, collected on the day of the yellow fever booster vaccination. This chain uses TRBV18 with TRBJ2-7; D is unclear. The clonotype originates from a man between 18 and 29 years old who received the YFV17D yellow fever vaccine. The CDR3 is CASSLYGGYEQYF. DNA of the CDR3: TGTGCCAGCTCACTCTATGGCGGTTACGAGCAGTACTTC.